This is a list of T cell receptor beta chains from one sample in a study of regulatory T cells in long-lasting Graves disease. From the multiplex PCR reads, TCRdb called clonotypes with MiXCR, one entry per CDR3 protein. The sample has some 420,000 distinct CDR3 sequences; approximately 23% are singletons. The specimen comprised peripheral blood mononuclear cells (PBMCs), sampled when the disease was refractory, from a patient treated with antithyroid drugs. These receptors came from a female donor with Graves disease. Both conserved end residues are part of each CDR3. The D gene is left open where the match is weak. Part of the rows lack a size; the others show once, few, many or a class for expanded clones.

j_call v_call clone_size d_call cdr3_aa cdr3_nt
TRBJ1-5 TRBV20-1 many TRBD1 CSARDRGRNQPQHF TGCAGTGCTCGGGACAGGGGGAGGAATCAGCCCCAGCATTTT
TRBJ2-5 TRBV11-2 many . CASSLALKGETQYF TGTGCCAGCAGCTTAGCGTTGAAAGGGGAGACCCAGTACTTC
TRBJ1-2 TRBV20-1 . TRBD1 CSARVRSGTGSSGDYGYTF TGCAGTGCTAGAGTTCGGAGCGGGACAGGGAGCTCCGGCGACTATGGCTACACCTTC
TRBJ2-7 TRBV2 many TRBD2 CASSPPKTSGNDEQYF TGTGCCAGCTCGCCCCCAAAGACTAGCGGGAATGACGAGCAGTACTTC
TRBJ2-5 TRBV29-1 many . CSVQGQGLTTQYF TGCAGCGTTCAGGGGCAGGGCCTAACCACCCAGTACTTC
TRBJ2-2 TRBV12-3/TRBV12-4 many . CASNPASEPNTGELFF TGTGCCAGCAACCCCGCTAGCGAACCGAACACCGGGGAGCTGTTTTTT
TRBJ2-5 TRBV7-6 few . CASSSSSKYQETQYF TGTGCCAGCAGCTCCTCTTCAAAGTACCAAGAGACCCAGTACTTC
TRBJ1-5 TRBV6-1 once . CASGDGNLNQPQHF TGTGCCAGCGGGGACGGAAACCTAAATCAGCCCCAGCATTTT
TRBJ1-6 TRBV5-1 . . CASSLDGISLLHF TGCGCCAGCAGCTTGGACGGGATCTCGCTCCTCCACTTT
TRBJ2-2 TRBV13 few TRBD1 CASSEYRGNTGELFF TGTGCCAGCAGCGAATACAGGGGAAACACCGGGGAGCTGTTTTTT
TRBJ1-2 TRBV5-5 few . CASSLAWGEYGYTF TGTGCCAGCAGCTTGGCCTGGGGGGAATATGGCTACACCTTC
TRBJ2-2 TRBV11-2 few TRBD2 CASTPGLAGGGAGELFF TGTGCCAGCACCCCTGGACTAGCGGGGGGCGGGGCCGGGGAGCTGTTTTTT
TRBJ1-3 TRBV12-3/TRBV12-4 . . CASTPSGDYGNTIYF TGTGCCAGCACCCCTAGTGGGGACTATGGAAACACCATATATTTT
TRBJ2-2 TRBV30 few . CAWLNTGELFF TGTGCCTGGCTTAATACCGGGGAGCTGTTTTTT
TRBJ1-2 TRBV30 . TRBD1 CAWRGTQGGRDYGYTF TGTGCCTGGAGGGGTACACAGGGGGGAAGGGACTATGGCTACACCTTC
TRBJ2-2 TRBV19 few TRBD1 CASSIGQGVGGTGELFF TGTGCCAGTAGTATTGGGCAGGGGGTTGGTGGCACCGGGGAGCTGTTTTTT
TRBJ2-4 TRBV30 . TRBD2 CAWSGLRIVGGTSGRDVNIQYF TGTGCCTGGAGTGGGCTAAGGATCGTAGGGGGGACTAGCGGGAGGGACGTGAACATTCAGTACTTC
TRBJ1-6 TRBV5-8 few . CASSDPDGSSYNSPLHF TGTGCCAGCAGCGATCCGGACGGGAGCTCCTATAATTCACCCCTCCACTTT
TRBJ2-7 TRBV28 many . CASSLFSEQYF TGTGCCAGCAGTTTATTTTCCGAGCAGTACTTC
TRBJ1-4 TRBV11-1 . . CASSFKTGANGNEKLFF TGTGCCAGCAGCTTCAAGACAGGCGCAAATGGTAATGAAAAACTGTTTTTT
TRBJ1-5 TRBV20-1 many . CSARVPTHQPQHF TGCAGTGCTAGAGTGCCGACTCACCAGCCCCAGCATTTT
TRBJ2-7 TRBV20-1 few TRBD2 CSARGGAGRYEQYF TGCAGTGCTAGAGGGGGAGCGGGAAGGTACGAGCAGTACTTC
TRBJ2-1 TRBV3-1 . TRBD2 CASSQGLAGLNEQFF TGTGCCAGCAGCCAAGGCCTAGCGGGTTTGAATGAGCAGTTCTTC
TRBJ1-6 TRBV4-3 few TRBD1 CASSQRTGISSPLHF TGCGCCAGCAGCCAGAGGACAGGGATTAGTTCACCCCTCCACTTT
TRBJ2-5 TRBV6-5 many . CASSYSQGSQYF TGTGCCAGCAGTTACTCACAGGGATCCCAGTACTTC
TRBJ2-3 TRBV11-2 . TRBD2 CASSLGLAEMLYF TGTGCCAGCAGCTTGGGACTAGCGGAAATGTTGTATTTT
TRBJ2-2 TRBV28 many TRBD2 CASTLAGDTGELFF TGTGCCAGCACCTTGGCGGGGGACACCGGGGAGCTGTTTTTT
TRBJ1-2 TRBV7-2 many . CASSLTRQAFNYGYTF TGTGCCAGCAGCTTGACAAGACAGGCTTTTAACTATGGCTACACCTTC
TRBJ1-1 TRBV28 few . CASSLSQPPREAFF TGTGCCAGCAGTTTGTCTCAGCCACCCCGTGAAGCTTTCTTT
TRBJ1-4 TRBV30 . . CAWSVRRDEKLFF TGTGCCTGGAGTGTACGACGGGATGAAAAACTGTTTTTT
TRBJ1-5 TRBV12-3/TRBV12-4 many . CASSPMWGGMEPQHF TGTGCCAGCAGTCCAATGTGGGGAGGGATGGAGCCCCAGCATTTT
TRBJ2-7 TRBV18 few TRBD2 CASSPPGTSGLREQYF TGTGCCAGCTCACCACCCGGGACTAGCGGCCTTCGAGAGCAGTACTTC
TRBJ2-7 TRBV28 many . CASSPRGPYAGSYEQYF TGTGCCAGCAGTCCGAGGGGTCCGTACGCCGGCTCCTACGAGCAGTACTTC
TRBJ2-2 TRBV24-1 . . CATSHFVNTGELFF TGTGCCACCAGTCACTTCGTGAACACCGGGGAGCTGTTTTTT
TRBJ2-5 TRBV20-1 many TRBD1 CSARDLGDRGGETQYF TGCAGTGCTAGAGATCTCGGGGACAGGGGAGGAGAGACCCAGTACTTC
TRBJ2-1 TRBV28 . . CAFARAVGNEQFF TGTGCCTTCGCACGGGCCGTCGGGAATGAGCAGTTCTTC
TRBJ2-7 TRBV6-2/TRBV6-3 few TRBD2 CASSYSHVGGTSDSYEQYF TGTGCCAGCAGTTACTCCCACGTAGGGGGGACTAGCGACTCCTACGAGCAGTACTTC
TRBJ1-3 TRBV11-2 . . CASSSHNSGNTIYF TGTGCCAGCAGCTCCCATAACTCTGGAAACACCATATATTTT
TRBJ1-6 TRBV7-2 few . CASSLASVNSPLHF TGTGCCAGCAGCTTAGCTTCGGTTAATTCACCCCTCCACTTT
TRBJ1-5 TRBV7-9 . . CASSFGDQPQHF TGTGCCAGCAGCTTCGGAGATCAGCCCCAGCATTTT
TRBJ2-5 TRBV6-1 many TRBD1 CASSEDQGATQYF TGTGCCAGCAGTGAAGACCAGGGGGCGACCCAGTACTTC
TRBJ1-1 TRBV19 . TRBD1 CASSMGQGVAFF TGTGCCAGTAGTATGGGGCAGGGGGTTGCTTTCTTT
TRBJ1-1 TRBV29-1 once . CSVWSQANTEAFF TGCAGCGTTTGGTCACAGGCGAACACTGAAGCTTTCTTT
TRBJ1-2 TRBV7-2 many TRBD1 CASSPSDRGDYGYTF TGTGCCAGCAGCCCCTCGGACAGGGGTGACTATGGCTACACCTTC
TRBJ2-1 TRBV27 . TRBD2 CASSSASGGVSSYNEQFF TGTGCCAGCAGTTCGGCTAGCGGGGGGGTGAGCTCCTACAATGAGCAGTTCTTC
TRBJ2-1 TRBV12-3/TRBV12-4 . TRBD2 CASSFGLEANEQFF TGTGCCAGCAGTTTCGGACTAGAGGCGAATGAGCAGTTCTTC
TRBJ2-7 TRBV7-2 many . CASSPGQPYEQYF TGTGCCAGCAGCCCTGGACAGCCCTACGAGCAGTACTTC
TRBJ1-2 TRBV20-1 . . CSAQLPGDYGYTF TGCAGTGCCCAATTACCAGGGGACTATGGCTACACCTTC
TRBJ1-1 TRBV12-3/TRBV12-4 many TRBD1 CASSLGQGAEAFF TGTGCCAGCAGCTTAGGACAGGGCGCTGAAGCTTTCTTT
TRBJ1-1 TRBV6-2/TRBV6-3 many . CASGEGNTEAFF TGTGCCAGCGGTGAGGGGAACACTGAAGCTTTCTTT